This is a list of T cell receptor beta chains from one sample in a study of blood T cell repertoires in COVID-19. Sequencing was performed with immunoSEQ multiplex PCR; in TCRdb, only in-frame clones are kept and a portion is missing. This table holds nearly 60,000 clones, more than 75% found once. Input material: peripheral blood. The receptors come from a man aged 40-49 years with active COVID-19. Both conserved end residues are part of each CDR3. Each record gives: V gene, D gene, J gene, CDR3 protein. D genes are given only for firm matches.

TRBV30	.	TRBJ1-1	CAWSAGRPIEAFF
TRBV27	TRBD2	TRBJ2-1	CASSLGLAGVYNEQFF
TRBV19	.	TRBJ1-1	CASSTPGGEPNTEAFF
TRBV5-4	TRBD1	TRBJ2-7	CASSWDRSSYEQYF
TRBV11-2	TRBD1	TRBJ2-1	CASSPDRANEQFF
TRBV3-1/TRBV3-2	.	TRBJ2-7	CASSQDPADSYEQYF
TRBV28	.	TRBJ1-2	CASRVQGANYGYTF
TRBV18	TRBD2	TRBJ2-2	CASSSPGTRVTGELFF
TRBV24-1	.	TRBJ1-1	CATTSGQPQNTEAFF
TRBV5-4	.	TRBJ1-2	CASTPSGGPYGYTF
TRBV4-1	.	TRBJ2-2	CASSQVASTGELFF
TRBV19	TRBD1	TRBJ2-7	CASSDHRDRGDEQYF
TRBV28	TRBD1	TRBJ1-5	CASSGTGGGSQPQHF
TRBV10-2	TRBD2	TRBJ2-2	CASTAGGPSTGELFF
TRBV7-9	.	TRBJ2-7	CASSLQGSSYEQYF
TRBV19	TRBD2	TRBJ2-1	CASSTSGRTYNEQFF
TRBV13	TRBD1	TRBJ2-7	CASSLGGTGDYEQYF
TRBV10-3	TRBD1	TRBJ1-1	CAIRPGQGLNTEAFF
TRBV27	.	TRBJ2-7	CASSRRLSDKVNYEQYF
TRBV7-8	TRBD1	TRBJ1-5	CASSLVDLRTGWIFSNQPQHF
TRBV19	.	TRBJ2-7	CASRPSRRGEQYF
TRBV9	TRBD2	TRBJ2-1	CASSAISGPTDEQFF
TRBV7-2	.	TRBJ2-1	CASSFNYRNEQFF
TRBV19	.	TRBJ1-3	CASSTQASGNTIYF
TRBV6-5	TRBD1	TRBJ1-3	CASGWDRASGNTIYF
TRBV12-3/TRBV12-4	.	TRBJ2-3	CASSLDTDTQYF
TRBV7-2	TRBD2	TRBJ2-3	CASSSRSMGLAGVTDTQYF
TRBV28	TRBD1	TRBJ2-2	CASTDRGWTGELFF
TRBV5-1	TRBD2	TRBJ2-1	CASSFVVLAGSYNEQFF
TRBV7-6	.	TRBJ2-7	CASSRVQGAEQYF
TRBV19	TRBD2	TRBJ2-1	CASSPPSPYWTSGSIDEQFF
TRBV5-1	.	TRBJ2-5	CASSLEEGTQYF
TRBV9	.	TRBJ1-3	CASSVGLTEGNTIYF
TRBV21-1	.	TRBJ1-1	CASSKARQGEGREAFF
TRBV11-2	.	TRBJ1-2	CASSLDLLGRRGYGYTF
TRBV7-3	.	TRBJ2-2	CASSPHSGTNTGELFF
TRBV14	.	TRBJ1-6	CASSQNYRDASPLHF
TRBV19	TRBD1	TRBJ2-7	CASSRDRTSGEQYF
TRBV15	TRBD2	TRBJ2-7	CATSREAGDYEQYF
TRBV29-1	TRBD2	TRBJ2-3	CSVPTSASTDTQYF
TRBV5-1	TRBD1	TRBJ1-1	CASSLAASGGRDEAFF
TRBV7-3	.	TRBJ2-1	CASSKTGYSYNEQFF
TRBV12-1	.	TRBJ2-5	CASSFSLVVGETQYF